This entry lists 24 T cell receptor beta chains sequenced from one sample in a study of cytomegalovirus exposure and HLA in healthy donors. The PCR employed 60 Vbeta primers together with 13 Jbeta primers. Assay: immunoSEQ multiplex PCR; the TCRdb copy retains only in-frame clones and omits some. Here the sample spans 65,000 to 75,000 clones, roughly 79% being singletons. The sequencing sample was made of PBMCs. The receptor set was obtained from a man aged 50 or older in good health and CMV-seronegative.

This rearrangement joins TRBV7-8 to TRBJ1-2; weak D call: TRBD1 (5 bases). This CDR3 comprises 18 residues. V was cut by 1 base and J by 4 bases, with 22 bases left in between. Germline loops: CDR1 SGHVS, CDR2 FQNEAQ. The DNA for the CDR3 is TGTGCCAGCAGCTTAGTATCGACATATGGGGCGCAGGCCTATGGCTACACCTTC. It is translated as CASSLVSTYGAQAYGYTF.

The gene calls are TRBV6-5 and TRBJ2-6; no clear D. The V and J ends lost 0 bases and 1 base respectively, with 7 bases between them. The length of the CDR3 is 16 residues. Germline CDR1 is MNHEY and CDR2 is SVGAGI. The CDR3 loop reads CASSYSFRSGANVLTF. The CDR3 nucleotides are TGTGCCAGCAGTTACTCGTTTCGGTCTGGGGCCAACGTCCTGACTTTC.

This chain joins TRBV28 and TRBJ1-4, with TRBD1 matching over 8 bases. J lost 0 bases, V lost 6 bases, and 3 bases had no gene match. Germline lookup yields CDR1 MDHEN and CDR2 SYDVKM. The CDR3 spans 15 residues. CDR3 nucleotides: TGTGCCAGCAGACCGGGACAGGCAACTAATGAAAAACTGTTTTTT. Translated: CASRPGQATNEKLFF.

This clone was seen once. The chain is built from TRBV7-8 and TRBJ1-1; possibly TRBD1 for D (6 bases). This CDR3 region has 15 residues. The ends were cut back, 2 bases at V and 0 bases at J, with 10 bases in the middle. CDR1 and CDR2 (germline): SGHVS, FQNEAQ. CDR3 DNA: TGTGCCAGCAGCTTAATGGGGGGGCTGAACACTGAAGCTTTCTTT. This gives the protein CASSLMGGLNTEAFF.

This clone was seen only once. The rearrangement joins TRBV30 to TRBJ2-5; 9 bases are a match to TRBD1. After removal of 3 bases from V and 7 bases from J, the junction contained 6 bases not matched to a gene. Germline V lookup: CDR1 GTSNPN, CDR2 SVGIG (reference sequence). The CDR3 has 13 amino acids. CDR3 in amino acids: CAWRQGAGVTQYF. For the CDR3, the DNA is TGTGCCTGGAGACAGGGGGCTGGGGTGACCCAGTACTTC.

CDR3 in DNA: TGTGCCAGCAGTGAATTGGGACTTGACAATGAGCAGTTCTTC. Residues: CASSELGLDNEQFF. The chain has TRBV25-1 and TRBJ2-1, with D maybe TRBD2 (6 bases). Germline CDR1 MGHDK, CDR2 SYGVNS. The ends were cut back, 1 base at V and 5 bases at J, with 9 bases in the middle. The CDR3 sequence is 14 residues long.

The gene calls are TRBV6-5 and TRBJ1-3; D is unclear. This CDR3 has 15 amino acids. Germline-derived CDR1 and CDR2 are MNHEY and SVGAGI. V was trimmed by 3 bases and J by 4 bases, leaving 13 bases between them. The CDR3 DNA follows: TGTGCCAGCAGTTATCGGGTCCCGCTCGGAAACACCATATATTTT. Translated: CASSYRVPLGNTIYF.

CDR3 bases: TGTGCCACCAGCTACTCAGGGGGACACGAGCAGTACTTC. Its translation: CATSYSGGHEQYF. The chain employs TRBV15 and TRBJ2-7, with 7 bases fitting TRBD1. Germline CDR1 LNHNV, CDR2 YYDKDF (reference sequence). The V gene end was trimmed by 5 bases and the J gene end by 5 bases; junction bases not matched to a gene: 6. This CDR3 is 13 amino acids long.

This chain joins TRBV5-4 and TRBJ2-7, with TRBD1 identical over 10 bases. The length of the CDR3 is 14 residues. V trimming: 2 bases; J trimming: 2 bases; junction bases outside the gene matches: 1. Germline values: CDR1 SGHNT, CDR2 YYREEE (reference sequence). CDR3 sequence reads: CASSFGTGAYEQYF. The CDR3 nucleotides are TGTGCCAGCAGCTTCGGGACAGGGGCCTACGAGCAGTACTTC. Complete variable domain (other parts from reference TRBV5-4 and TRBJ2-7): ETGVTQSPTHLIKTRGQQVTLRCSSQSGHNTVSWYQQALGQGPQFIFQYYREEENGRGNFPPRFSGLQFPNYSSELNVNALELDDSALYLCASSFGTGAYEQYFGPGTRLTVT.

This sequence joins TRBV21-1 and TRBJ2-7; TRBD2, the D gene given by the table, was not confirmed from the DNA. TRBV21-1 corresponds to a pseudogene. The CDR3 length is 17 residues. The CDR3 sequence: CASSKLAGLAENYEQYF. CDR3 DNA: TGTGCCAGCAGCAAGCTAGCAGGCCTAGCGGAAAACTACGAGCAGTACTTC.

This clone was detected a few times. The V gene is TRBV10-3, the J gene TRBJ1-5, with 9 bases fitting TRBD1. The V segment lost 2 bases and the J segment 3 bases; nucleotides outside the gene matches: 2. Per the germline V gene, CDR1 is ENHRY and CDR2 is SYGVKD. There are 15 residues in the CDR3. Written as DNA, the CDR3 is TGTGCCATCAGTGAGGGGACAGGGCTCAATCAGCCCCAGCATTTT. It encodes CAISEGTGLNQPQHF.

The V gene is TRBV10-3, the J gene TRBJ2-7; 7 bases align to TRBD1. V lost 4 bases to trimming and J lost 0 bases; unmatched junction nucleotides: 6. CDR1 ENHRY and CDR2 SYGVKD come from the germline V gene. CDR3 size: 15 residues. The CDR3 spells CAISVIRGSSYEQYF. The CDR3 DNA reads TGTGCCATCAGTGTCATCAGGGGGAGCTCCTACGAGCAGTACTTC.

Only one count was recorded for this clone. The chain recombines TRBV28 with TRBJ2-7; tentative D call: TRBD1 (5 bases). The CDR3 totals 13 residues. The germline V gene has CDR1 MDHEN and CDR2 SYDVKM. V was cut by 3 bases and J by 2 bases, with 8 bases left in between. The CDR3 DNA reads as TGTGCCAGCAGTTTGGGGCCTCCCTACGAGCAGTACTTC. This encodes CASSLGPPYEQYF.

The gene calls are TRBV27 and TRBJ1-1, with D maybe TRBD1 (5 bases). Per germline, CDR1 MNHEY and CDR2 SMNVEV (reference sequence). This CDR3 spans 13 amino acids. Trimming removed 3 bases at V and 7 bases at J, with 12 bases between. CDR3: CASSLGYRSEAFF. CDR3 in DNA: TGTGCCAGCAGTTTGGGGTACAGGAGTGAAGCTTTCTTT.

This chain connects TRBV11-2 to TRBJ1-5; D unresolved. In germline, CDR1 is SGHAT, CDR2 FQNNGV. Deletions cut 1 base from V and 4 bases from J, with 5 bases between. CDR3 size: 13 residues. This chain's CDR3 is CASSLGVNQPQHF. CDR3 in DNA: TGTGCCAGCAGCTTAGGCGTTAATCAGCCCCAGCATTTT.

This clone came up once. It is unclear where the CDR3 begins or ends on the DNA, so no DNA is shown, and the CDR3 is as TCRdb lists it. CDR3: CARSLVAAGTRSLKITDTQYF. V and J are TRBV7-5 and TRBJ2-3; the table names TRBD2, a call not compared with the DNA. TRBV7-5 is labeled a pseudogene. The CDR3 spans 21 amino acids, including both terminal residues.

The chain is built from TRBV5-1 and TRBJ2-1, with 8 bases identical to TRBD2. The V segment lost 4 bases and the J segment 7 bases; nucleotides outside the gene matches: 16. Germline values: CDR1 SGHRS, CDR2 YFSETQ. This CDR3 region has 17 residues. CDR3 nucleotides: TGCGCCAGCAGCCCCCCAAGGGGAGCGGGAGAGGGAAATGAGCAGTTCTTC. This sequence encodes CASSPPRGAGEGNEQFF.

The chain has TRBV19 and TRBJ2-1; 7 bases fit TRBD2. The CDR3 runs 13 residues. With 1 base clipped from V and 8 bases from J, the junction kept 2 bases outside the gene matches. The V gene's germline CDR1 is LNHDA and CDR2 SQIVND (reference sequence). CDR3 coding DNA: TGTGCCAGTAGTATAGCCCGGGGGGATGAGCAGTTCTTC. Protein sequence: CASSIARGDEQFF.

The chain uses TRBV19 and TRBJ1-5; D possibly corresponds to TRBD1 (5 bases). The V gene lost 6 bases and the J gene lost 1 base, with 16 bases spanning the gap. Germline assignment: CDR1 LNHDA and CDR2 SQIVND (reference sequence). This CDR3 has 16 amino acids. The CDR3 reads CASSKWGDRSNQPQHF. CDR3 nucleotides: TGTGCCAGTAGCAAATGGGGGGACCGGAGCAATCAGCCCCAGCATTTT.

The chain links TRBV5-4 to TRBJ2-3; perhaps TRBD2 as D (5 bases). The V end lost 4 bases, the J end lost 0 bases, and 12 bases lay between the germline ends. Per the germline V gene, CDR1 is SGHNT and CDR2 is YYREEE (reference sequence). The CDR3 spans 15 residues. This CDR3 is CASSKSGGSTDTQYF. CDR3 sequence (DNA): TGTGCCAGCAGCAAAAGCGGAGGCAGCACAGATACGCAGTATTTT.

The chain has TRBV7-2 and TRBJ1-5, with 8 nucleotides matching TRBD1. There are 14 residues in the CDR3. V trimming: 3 bases; J trimming: 7 bases; junction bases outside the gene matches: 5. Germline CDR1 SGHTA, CDR2 FQGNSA. The CDR3 DNA is TGTGCCAGCAGCTTCTCAGGGGGCGGGCAGCCCCAGCATTTT. Translated: CASSFSGGGQPQHF. The variable domain in full, with the rest retrieved from reference TRBV7-2 and TRBJ1-5, is GAGVSQSPSNKVTEKGKDVELRCDPISGHTALYWYRQSLGQGLEFLIYFQGNSAPDKSGLPSDRFSAERTGGSVSTLTIQRTQQEDSAVYLCASSFSGGGQPQHFGDGTRLSIL.

V gene TRBV7-2 combines with J gene TRBJ2-1; no definite D call. This CDR3 has 12 amino acids. Germline loops: CDR1 SGHTA, CDR2 FQGNSA. V dropped 1 base and J dropped 6 bases, with 4 bases sitting between them. This CDR3 is CASSLVANEQFF. The CDR3 DNA sequence: TGTGCCAGCAGCTTAGTAGCCAATGAGCAGTTCTTC.

The J gene is TRBJ2-7, the V gene TRBV5-4; 14 positions agree with TRBD2. With V trimmed by 4 bases and J by 7 bases, 4 bases remained unmatched. The CDR3 has 14 amino acids. Per the germline V gene, CDR1 is SGHNT and CDR2 is YYREEE (reference sequence). CDR3 in amino acids: CASSRGLAGDEQYF. The DNA of the CDR3 is TGTGCCAGCAGCCGGGGACTAGCGGGAGATGAGCAGTACTTC.

This clone was seen more than once but under ten times. The chain uses TRBV5-1 and TRBJ1-1; no reliable D call. Germline V gives CDR1 SGHRS, CDR2 YFSETQ. The V and J ends lost 0 bases and 4 bases respectively, with 10 bases between them. This CDR3 contains 14 residues. Here the CDR3 DNA reads TGCGCCAGCAGCTTGGCCAAGATCGGCACTGAAGCTTTCTTT. Translation: CASSLAKIGTEAFF.